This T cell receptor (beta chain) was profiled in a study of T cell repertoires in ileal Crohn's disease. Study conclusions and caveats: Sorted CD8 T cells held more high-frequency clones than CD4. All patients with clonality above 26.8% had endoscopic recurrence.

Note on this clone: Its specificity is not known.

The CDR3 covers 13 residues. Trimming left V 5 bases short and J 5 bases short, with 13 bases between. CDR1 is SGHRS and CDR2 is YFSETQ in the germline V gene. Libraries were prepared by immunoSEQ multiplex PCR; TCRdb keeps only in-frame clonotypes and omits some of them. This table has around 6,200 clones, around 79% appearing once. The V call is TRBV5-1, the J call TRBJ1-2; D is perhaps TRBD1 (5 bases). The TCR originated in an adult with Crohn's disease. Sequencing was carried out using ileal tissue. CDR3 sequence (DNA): TGCGCCAGCAGTGGGGACTTAATTTATGGCTACACCTTC. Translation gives CASSGDLIYGYTF.